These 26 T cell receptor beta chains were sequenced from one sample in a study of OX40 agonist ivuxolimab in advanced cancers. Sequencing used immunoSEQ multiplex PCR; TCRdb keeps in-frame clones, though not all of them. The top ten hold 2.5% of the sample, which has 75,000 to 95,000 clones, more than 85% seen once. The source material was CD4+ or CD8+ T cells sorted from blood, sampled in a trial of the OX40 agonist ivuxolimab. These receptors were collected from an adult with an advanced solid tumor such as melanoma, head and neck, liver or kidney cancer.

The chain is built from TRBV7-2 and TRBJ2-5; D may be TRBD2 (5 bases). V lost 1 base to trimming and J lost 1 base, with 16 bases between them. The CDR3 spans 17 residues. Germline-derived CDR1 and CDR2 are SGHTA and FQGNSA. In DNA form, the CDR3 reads TGTGCCAGCAGCTTAGGGACTGGCAGTCCAACCCAAGAGACCCAGTACTTC. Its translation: CASSLGTGSPTQETQYF.

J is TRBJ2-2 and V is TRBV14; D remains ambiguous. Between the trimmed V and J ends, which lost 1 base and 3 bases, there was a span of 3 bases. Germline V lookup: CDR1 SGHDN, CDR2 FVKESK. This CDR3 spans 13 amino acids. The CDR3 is CASSQVHTGELFF. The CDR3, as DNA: TGTGCCAGCAGCCAAGTTCACACCGGGGAGCTGTTTTTT.

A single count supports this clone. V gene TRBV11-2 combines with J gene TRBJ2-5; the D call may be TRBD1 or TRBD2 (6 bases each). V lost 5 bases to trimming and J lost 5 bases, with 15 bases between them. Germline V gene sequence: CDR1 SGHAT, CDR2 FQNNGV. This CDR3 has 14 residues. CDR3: CASSPPRGQETQYF. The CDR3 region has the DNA TGTGCCAGCAGCCCCCCCCGGGGGCAGGAGACCCAGTACTTC. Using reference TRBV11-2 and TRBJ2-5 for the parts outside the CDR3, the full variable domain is EAGVAQSPRYKIIEKRQSVAFWCNPISGHATLYWYQQILGQGPKLLIQFQNNGVVDDSQLPKDRFSAERLKGVDSTLKIQPAKLEDSAVYLCASSPPRGQETQYFGPGTRLLVL.

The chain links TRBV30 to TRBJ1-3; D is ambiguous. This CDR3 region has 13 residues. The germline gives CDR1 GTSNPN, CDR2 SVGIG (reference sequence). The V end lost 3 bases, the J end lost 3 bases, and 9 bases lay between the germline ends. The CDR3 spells CAWSTGDGNTIYF. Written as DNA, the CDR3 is TGTGCCTGGAGCACGGGAGATGGAAACACCATATATTTT.

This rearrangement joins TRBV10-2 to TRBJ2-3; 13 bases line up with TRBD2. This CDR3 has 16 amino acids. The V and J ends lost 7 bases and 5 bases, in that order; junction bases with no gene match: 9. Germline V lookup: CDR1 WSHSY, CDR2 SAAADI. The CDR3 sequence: CASKNGLAGVGDTQYF. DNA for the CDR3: TGCGCCAGCAAGAACGGACTAGCGGGGGTGGGAGATACGCAGTATTTT.

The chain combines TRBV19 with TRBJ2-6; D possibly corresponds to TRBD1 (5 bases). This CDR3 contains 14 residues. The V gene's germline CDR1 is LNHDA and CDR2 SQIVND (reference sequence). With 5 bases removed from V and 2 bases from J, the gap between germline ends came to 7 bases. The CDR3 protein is CASSYRTGANVLTF. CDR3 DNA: TGTGCCAGTAGTTACAGGACTGGGGCCAACGTCCTGACTTTC.

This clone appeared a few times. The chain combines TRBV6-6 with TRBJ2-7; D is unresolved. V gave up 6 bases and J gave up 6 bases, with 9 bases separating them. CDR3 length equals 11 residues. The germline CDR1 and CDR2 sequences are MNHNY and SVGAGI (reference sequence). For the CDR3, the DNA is TGTGCCAGCAGAATGGGCGGCGAGCAGTACTTC. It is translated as CASRMGGEQYF.

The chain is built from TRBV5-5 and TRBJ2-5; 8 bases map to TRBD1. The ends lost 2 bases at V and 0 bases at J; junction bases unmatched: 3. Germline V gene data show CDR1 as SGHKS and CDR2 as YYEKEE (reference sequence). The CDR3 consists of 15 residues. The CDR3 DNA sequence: TGTGCCAGCAGCTTCCCGGACAGGGACCAAGAGACCCAGTACTTC. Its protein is CASSFPDRDQETQYF.

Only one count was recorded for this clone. The CDR3: CATSGNRDDSYEQYF. For the CDR3, the DNA is TGTGCCACCAGCGGCAACCGGGACGACTCCTACGAGCAGTACTTC. The chain is built from TRBV15 and TRBJ2-7, with D tentatively TRBD1 or TRBD2 (5 bases each). V was cut by 5 bases and J by 0 bases, with 14 bases left in between. CDR3 length equals 15 residues. Germline assignment: CDR1 LNHNV and CDR2 YYDKDF (reference sequence). Based on the CDR3 plus reference TRBV15 and TRBJ2-7, the full variable domain is DAMVIQNPRYQVTQFGKPVTLSCSQTLNHNVMYWYQQKSSQAPKLLFHYYDKDFNNEADTPDNFQSRRPNTSFCFLDIRSPGLGDTAMYLCATSGNRDDSYEQYFGPGTRLTVT.

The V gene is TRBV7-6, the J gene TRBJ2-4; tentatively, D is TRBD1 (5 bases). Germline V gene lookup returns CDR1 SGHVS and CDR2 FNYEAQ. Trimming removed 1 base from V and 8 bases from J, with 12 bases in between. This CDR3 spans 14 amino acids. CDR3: CASSLVQGTDIQYF. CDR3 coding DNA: TGTGCCAGCAGCTTAGTCCAGGGAACGGACATTCAGTACTTC.

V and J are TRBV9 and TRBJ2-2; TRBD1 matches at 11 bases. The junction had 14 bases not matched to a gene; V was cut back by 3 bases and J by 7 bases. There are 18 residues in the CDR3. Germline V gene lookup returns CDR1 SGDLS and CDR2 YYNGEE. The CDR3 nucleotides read TGTGCCAGCAGCGCTGAGGACAGGGGGCGATTTTTTAACGGGGAGCTGTTTTTT. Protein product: CASSAEDRGRFFNGELFF.

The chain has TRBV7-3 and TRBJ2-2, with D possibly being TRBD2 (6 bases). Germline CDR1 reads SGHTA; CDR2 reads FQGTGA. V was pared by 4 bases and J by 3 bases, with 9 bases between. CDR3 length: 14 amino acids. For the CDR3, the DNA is TGTGCCAGCAGCTCGGGACTTGACACCGGGGAGCTGTTTTTT. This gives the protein CASSSGLDTGELFF.

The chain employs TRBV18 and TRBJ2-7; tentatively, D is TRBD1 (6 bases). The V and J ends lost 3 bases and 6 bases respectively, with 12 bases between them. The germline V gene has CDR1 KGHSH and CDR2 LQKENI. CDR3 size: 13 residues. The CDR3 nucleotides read TGTGCCAGCTCACCGGGGGCCGGGGCCGAGCAGTACGTC. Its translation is CASSPGAGAEQYV.

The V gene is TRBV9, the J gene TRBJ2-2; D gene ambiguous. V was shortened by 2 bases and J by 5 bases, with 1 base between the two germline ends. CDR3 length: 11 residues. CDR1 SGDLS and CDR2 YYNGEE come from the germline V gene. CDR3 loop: CASSVTGELFF. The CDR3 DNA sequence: TGTGCCAGCAGCGTGACCGGGGAGCTGTTTTTT.

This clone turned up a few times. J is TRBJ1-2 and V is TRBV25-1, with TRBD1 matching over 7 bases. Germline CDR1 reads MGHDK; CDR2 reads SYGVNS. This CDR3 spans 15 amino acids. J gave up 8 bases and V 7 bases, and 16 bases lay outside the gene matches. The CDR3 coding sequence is TGTGCCAGCAAGGGCTCAGGGGGAAGGGTGGGGGGCTACACCTTC. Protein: CASKGSGGRVGGYTF.

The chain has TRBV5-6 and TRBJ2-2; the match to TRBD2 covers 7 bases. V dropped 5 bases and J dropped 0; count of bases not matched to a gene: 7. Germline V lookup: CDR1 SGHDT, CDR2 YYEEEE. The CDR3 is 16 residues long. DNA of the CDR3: TGTGCCAGCAGTACCAGCGGGAACGCGAACACCGGGGAGCTGTTTTTT. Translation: CASSTSGNANTGELFF.

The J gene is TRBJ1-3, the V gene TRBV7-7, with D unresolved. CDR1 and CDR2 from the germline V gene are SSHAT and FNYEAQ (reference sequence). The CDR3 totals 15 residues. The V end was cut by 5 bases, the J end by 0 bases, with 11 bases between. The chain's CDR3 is CASSPAPTSGNTIYF. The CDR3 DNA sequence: TGTGCCAGCAGCCCAGCCCCGACCTCTGGAAACACCATATATTTT.

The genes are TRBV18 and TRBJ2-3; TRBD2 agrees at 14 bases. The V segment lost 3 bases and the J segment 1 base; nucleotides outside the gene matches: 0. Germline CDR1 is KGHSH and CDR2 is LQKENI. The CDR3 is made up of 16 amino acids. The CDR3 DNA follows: TGTGCCAGCTCACCGGGACTAGCGGGGGGCACAGATACGCAGTATTTT. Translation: CASSPGLAGGTDTQYF.

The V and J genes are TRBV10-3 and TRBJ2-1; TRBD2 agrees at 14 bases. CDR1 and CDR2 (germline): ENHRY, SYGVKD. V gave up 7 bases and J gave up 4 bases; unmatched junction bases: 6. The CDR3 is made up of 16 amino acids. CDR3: CAITRTSGGSYNEQFF. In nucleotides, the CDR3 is TGTGCCATCACCCGGACTAGCGGGGGGTCTTACAATGAGCAGTTCTTC.

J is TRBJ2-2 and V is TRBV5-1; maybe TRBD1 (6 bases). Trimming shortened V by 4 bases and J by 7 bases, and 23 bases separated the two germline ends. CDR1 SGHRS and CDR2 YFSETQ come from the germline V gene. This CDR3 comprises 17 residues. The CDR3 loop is CASSPPRDTRADGELFF. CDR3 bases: TGCGCCAGCAGCCCCCCCCGGGACACCCGAGCCGACGGGGAGCTGTTTTTT. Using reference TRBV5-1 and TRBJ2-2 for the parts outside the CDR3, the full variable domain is KAGVTQTPRYLIKTRGQQVTLSCSPISGHRSVSWYQQTPGQGLQFLFEYFSETQRNKGNFPGRFSGRQFSNSRSEMNVSTLELGDSALYLCASSPPRDTRADGELFFGEGSRLTVL.

The CDR3 protein is CASSIQGPYEQYF. As DNA, the CDR3 is TGTGCCAGTAGTATTCAGGGACCCTACGAGCAGTACTTC. The chain couples TRBV19 to TRBJ2-7; D may be TRBD1 or TRBD2 (5 bases each). The V end was cut by 3 bases, the J end by 2 bases, with 8 bases between. The CDR3 has 13 amino acids. The germline CDR1 and CDR2 sequences are LNHDA and SQIVND (reference sequence).

The CDR3 region is CASSLSGLGDTIYF. The CDR3 DNA reads TGTGCCAGCAGCTTATCAGGGTTGGGAGACACCATATATTTT. This chain connects TRBV7-9 to TRBJ1-3, with a possible D match to TRBD1 (5 bases). This CDR3 region has 14 residues. Germline V gene data show CDR1 as SEHNR and CDR2 as FQNEAQ (reference sequence). V was trimmed by 2 bases and J by 8 bases, leaving 13 bases between them.

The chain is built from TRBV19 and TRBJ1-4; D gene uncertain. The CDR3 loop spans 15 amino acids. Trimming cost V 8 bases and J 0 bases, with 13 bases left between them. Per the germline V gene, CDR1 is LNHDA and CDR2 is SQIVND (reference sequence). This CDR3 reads CASALWTATNEKLFF. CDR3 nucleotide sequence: TGTGCCAGTGCCCTTTGGACTGCAACTAATGAAAAACTGTTTTTT.

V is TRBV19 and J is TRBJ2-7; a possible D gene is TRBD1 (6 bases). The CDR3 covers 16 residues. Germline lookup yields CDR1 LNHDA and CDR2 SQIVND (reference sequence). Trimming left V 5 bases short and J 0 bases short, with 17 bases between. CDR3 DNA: TGTGCCAGTAGTCCTGCTTTCGGGACACCCTCCTACGAGCAGTACTTC. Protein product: CASSPAFGTPSYEQYF. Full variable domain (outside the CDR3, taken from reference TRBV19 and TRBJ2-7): DGGITQSPKYLFRKEGQNVTLSCEQNLNHDAMYWYRQDPGQGLRLIYYSQIVNDFQKGDIAEGYSVSREKKESFPLTVTSAQKNPTAFYLCASSPAFGTPSYEQYFGPGTRLTVT.

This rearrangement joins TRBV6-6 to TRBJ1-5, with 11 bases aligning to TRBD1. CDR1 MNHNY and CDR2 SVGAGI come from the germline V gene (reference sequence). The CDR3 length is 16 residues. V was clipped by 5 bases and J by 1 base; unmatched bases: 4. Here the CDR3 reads CASSPGTGGSNQPQHF. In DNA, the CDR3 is TGTGCCAGCAGTCCTGGGACAGGGGGAAGCAATCAGCCCCAGCATTTT.

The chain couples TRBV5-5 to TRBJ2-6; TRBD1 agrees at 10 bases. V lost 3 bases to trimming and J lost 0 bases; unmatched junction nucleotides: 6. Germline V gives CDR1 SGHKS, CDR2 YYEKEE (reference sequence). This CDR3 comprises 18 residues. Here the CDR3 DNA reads TGTGCCAGCAGCTCCCGACAGGGGGCCCTCTCTGGGGCCAACGTCCTGACTTTC. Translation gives CASSSRQGALSGANVLTF.